This is a list of T cell receptor beta chains from one sample in a study of glioma-infiltrating T cells. TCRdb passed the multiplex PCR reads through MiXCR, listing each CDR3 protein once. This repertoire shows around 350,000 distinct CDR3 sequences, around 45% found once; its top ten account for about 11%. Sample: glioma tissue, nonneoplastic brain tissue, or PBMCs (not recorded which). All receptors come from a human donor with low-grade glioma or glioblastoma, undergoing nonglioma brain surgery, or in good health (not recorded which). Both conserved end residues are part of each CDR3. A D gene is named only where the DNA matches it firmly. Clone size appears in some rows only: once, few, many, or a class for an expanded clone.

V gene,clone size,D gene,J gene,CDR3 DNA,CDR3 protein
TRBV10-3,many,TRBD1,TRBJ1-1,TGTGCCATCAGTGAGTCAACCGGACAGGGCACTGAAGCTTTCTTT,CAISESTGQGTEAFF
TRBV20-1,many,NA,TRBJ1-5,TGCAGTGCCCTCAAAGGGAGCAATCAGCCCCAGCATTTT,CSALKGSNQPQHF
TRBV10-3,NA,NA,TRBJ1-3,TGTGCCATCAGTGACCAGGGTTACGGAAACACCATATATTTT,CAISDQGYGNTIYF
TRBV6-1,many,TRBD1,TRBJ1-5,TGTGCCAGCAGTCGAGTAACAGGGGATCCCAATCAGCCCCAGCATTTT,CASSRVTGDPNQPQHF
TRBV5-1,NA,NA,TRBJ1-6,TGCGCCAGCAGCTTGTCGGGTTCTAATTCACCCCTCCACTTT,CASSLSGSNSPLHF
TRBV6-1,few,TRBD2,TRBJ2-4,TGTGCCAGCTGGGAGGGTGGCCTGGCCAAAAACATTCAGTACTTC,CASWEGGLAKNIQYF
TRBV4-2,NA,NA,TRBJ1-1,TGTGCCAGCAGCCAGTTCTTCGGCCAGATGAACACTGAAGCTTTCTTT,CASSQFFGQMNTEAFF
TRBV20-1,NA,NA,TRBJ2-1,TGCAGTGCCCAGGGCAGGGGATTGAACAATGAGCAGTTCTTC,CSAQGRGLNNEQFF
TRBV10-3,few,NA,TRBJ2-1,TGTGCCATCAGTGAGGGGCTGGTAGACTCCAACAATGAGCAGTTCTTC,CAISEGLVDSNNEQFF
TRBV7-2,NA,NA,TRBJ1-2,TGTGCCAGCAGCTTAGAGTTCGGTACCTATGGCTACACCTTC,CASSLEFGTYGYTF
TRBV7-7,few,NA,TRBJ2-1,TGTGCTAGCAGCTTAAAGTTGTTTAATGAGCAGTTCTTC,CASSLKLFNEQFF
TRBV11-2,NA,NA,TRBJ2-3,TGTGCCAGCAGCGAAACAGCGGCCGCTAGCACAGATACGCAGTATTTT,CASSETAAASTDTQYF
TRBV28,few,TRBD2,TRBJ2-1,TGTGCCAGCAGTTTAAGGCGGGAGGGTTACAATGAGCAGTTCTTC,CASSLRREGYNEQFF